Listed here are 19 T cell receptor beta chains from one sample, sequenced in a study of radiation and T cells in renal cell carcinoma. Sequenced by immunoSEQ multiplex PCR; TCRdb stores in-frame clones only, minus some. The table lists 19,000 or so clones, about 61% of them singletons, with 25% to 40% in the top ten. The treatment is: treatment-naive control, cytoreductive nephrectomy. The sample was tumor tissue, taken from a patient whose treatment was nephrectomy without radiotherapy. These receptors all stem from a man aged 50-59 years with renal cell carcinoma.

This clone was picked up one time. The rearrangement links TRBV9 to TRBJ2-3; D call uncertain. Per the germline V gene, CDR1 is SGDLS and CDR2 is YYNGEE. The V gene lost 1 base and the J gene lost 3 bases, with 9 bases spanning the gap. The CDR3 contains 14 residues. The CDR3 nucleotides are TGTGCCAGCAGCGTAAACGGAGCTACAGATACGCAGTATTTT. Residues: CASSVNGATDTQYF.

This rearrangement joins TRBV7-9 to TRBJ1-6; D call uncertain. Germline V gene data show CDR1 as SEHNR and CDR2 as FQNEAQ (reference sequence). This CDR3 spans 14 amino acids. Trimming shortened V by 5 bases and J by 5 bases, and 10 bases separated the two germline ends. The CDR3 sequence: CASSLTENNSPLHF. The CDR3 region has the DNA TGTGCCAGCAGCCTTACAGAGAATAATTCACCCCTCCACTTT.

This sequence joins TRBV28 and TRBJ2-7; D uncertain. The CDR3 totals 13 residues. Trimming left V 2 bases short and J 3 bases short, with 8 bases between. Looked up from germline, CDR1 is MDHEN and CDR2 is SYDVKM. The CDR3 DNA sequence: TGTGCCAGCAGTTTAGGGATGAACTACGAGCAGTACTTC. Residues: CASSLGMNYEQYF.

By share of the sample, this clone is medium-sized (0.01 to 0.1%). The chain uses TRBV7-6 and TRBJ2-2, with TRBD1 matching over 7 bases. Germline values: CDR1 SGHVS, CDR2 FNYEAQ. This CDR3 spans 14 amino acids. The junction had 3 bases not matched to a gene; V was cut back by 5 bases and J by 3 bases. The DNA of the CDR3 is TGTGCCAGCAGCCCGGGACAGCACACCGGGGAGCTGTTTTTT. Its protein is CASSPGQHTGELFF.

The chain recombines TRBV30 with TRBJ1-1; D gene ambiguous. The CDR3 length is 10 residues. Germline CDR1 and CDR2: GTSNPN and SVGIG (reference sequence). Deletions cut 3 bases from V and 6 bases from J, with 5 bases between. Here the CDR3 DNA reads TGTGCCTGGAGAAACTCTGAAGCTTTCTTT. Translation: CAWRNSEAFF.

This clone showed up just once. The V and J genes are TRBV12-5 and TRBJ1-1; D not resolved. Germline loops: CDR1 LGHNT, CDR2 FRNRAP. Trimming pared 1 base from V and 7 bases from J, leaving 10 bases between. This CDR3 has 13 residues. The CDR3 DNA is TGTGCTAGTGGTTTGGGATGGCGGCTTGAAGCTTTCTTT. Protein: CASGLGWRLEAFF.

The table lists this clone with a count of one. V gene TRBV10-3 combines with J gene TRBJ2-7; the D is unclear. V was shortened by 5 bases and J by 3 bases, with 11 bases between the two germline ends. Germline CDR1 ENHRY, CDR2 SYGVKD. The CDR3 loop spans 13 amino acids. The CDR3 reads CAISPRLDYEQYF. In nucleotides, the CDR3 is TGTGCCATCAGTCCCCGCCTAGACTACGAGCAGTACTTC.

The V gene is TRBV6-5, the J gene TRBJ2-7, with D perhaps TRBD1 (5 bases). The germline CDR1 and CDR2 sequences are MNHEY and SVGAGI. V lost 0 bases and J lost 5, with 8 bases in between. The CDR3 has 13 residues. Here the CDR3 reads CASSYSTVHEQYF. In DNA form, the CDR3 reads TGTGCCAGCAGTTACTCGACAGTCCACGAGCAGTACTTC.

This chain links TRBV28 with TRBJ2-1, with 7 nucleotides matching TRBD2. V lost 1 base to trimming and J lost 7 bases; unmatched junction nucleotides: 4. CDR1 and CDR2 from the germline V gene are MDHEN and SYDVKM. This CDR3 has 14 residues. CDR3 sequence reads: CASSLYAGANEQFF. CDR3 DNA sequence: TGTGCCAGCAGTTTATACGCGGGAGCGAATGAGCAGTTCTTC.

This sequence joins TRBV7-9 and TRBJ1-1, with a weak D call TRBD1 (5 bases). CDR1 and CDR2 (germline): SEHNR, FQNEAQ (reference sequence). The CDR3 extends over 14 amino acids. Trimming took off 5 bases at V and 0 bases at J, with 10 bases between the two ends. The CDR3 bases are TGTGCCAGCAGCCAAGCAGGGTTGAACACTGAAGCTTTCTTT. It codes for CASSQAGLNTEAFF.

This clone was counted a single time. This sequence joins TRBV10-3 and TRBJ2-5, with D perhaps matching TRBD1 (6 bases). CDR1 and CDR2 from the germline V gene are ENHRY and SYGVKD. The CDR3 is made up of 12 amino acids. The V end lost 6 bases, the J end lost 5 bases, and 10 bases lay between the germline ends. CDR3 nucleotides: TGTGCCATCAGGGACAGTGGGGAGACCCAGTACTTC. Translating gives CAIRDSGETQYF.

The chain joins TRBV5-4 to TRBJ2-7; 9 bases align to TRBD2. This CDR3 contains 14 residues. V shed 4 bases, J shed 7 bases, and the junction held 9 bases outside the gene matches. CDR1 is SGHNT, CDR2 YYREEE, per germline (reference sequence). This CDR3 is CASSLVAGAGEQYF. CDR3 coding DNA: TGTGCCAGCAGCCTCGTAGCGGGAGCGGGAGAGCAGTACTTC.

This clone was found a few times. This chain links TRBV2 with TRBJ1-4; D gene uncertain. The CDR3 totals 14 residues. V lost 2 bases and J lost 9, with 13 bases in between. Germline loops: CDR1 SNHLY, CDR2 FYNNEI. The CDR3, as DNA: TGTGCCAGCAGTGAATACGCTACACTAAAAAAACTGTTTTTT. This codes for CASSEYATLKKLFF.

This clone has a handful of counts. CDR3 DNA sequence: TGTGCCAGCACTCAAGAACGTGTACCGAACACCGGGGAGCTGTTTTTT. Protein sequence: CASTQERVPNTGELFF. The gene calls are TRBV2 and TRBJ2-2; no definite D call. CDR3 length: 16 residues. In germline, CDR1 is SNHLY, CDR2 FYNNEI. V lost 7 bases, J lost 0 bases, and 15 bases lay in between.

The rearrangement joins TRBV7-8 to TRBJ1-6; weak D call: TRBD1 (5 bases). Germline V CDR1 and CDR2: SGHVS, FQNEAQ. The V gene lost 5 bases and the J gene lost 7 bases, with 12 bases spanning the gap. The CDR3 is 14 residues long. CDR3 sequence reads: CASSRSGGNSPLHF. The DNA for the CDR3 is TGTGCCAGCAGCCGATCTGGGGGAAATTCACCCCTCCACTTT.

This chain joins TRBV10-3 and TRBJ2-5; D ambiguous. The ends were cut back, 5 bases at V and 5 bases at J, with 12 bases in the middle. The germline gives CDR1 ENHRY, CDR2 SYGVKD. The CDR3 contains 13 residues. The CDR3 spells CAISPGPGETQYF. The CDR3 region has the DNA TGTGCCATCAGTCCTGGACCCGGCGAGACCCAGTACTTC.

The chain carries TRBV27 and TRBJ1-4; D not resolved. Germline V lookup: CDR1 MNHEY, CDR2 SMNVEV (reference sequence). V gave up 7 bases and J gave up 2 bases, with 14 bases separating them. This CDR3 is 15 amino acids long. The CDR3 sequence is CASKSQSITNEKLFF. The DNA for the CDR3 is TGTGCCAGCAAATCCCAGAGTATCACTAATGAAAAACTGTTTTTT. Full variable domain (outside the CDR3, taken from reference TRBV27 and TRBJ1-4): EAQVTQNPRYLITVTGKKLTVTCSQNMNHEYMSWYRQDPGLGLRQIYYSMNVEVTDKGDVPEGYKVSRKEKRNFPLILESPSPNQTSLYFCASKSQSITNEKLFFGSGTQLSVL.

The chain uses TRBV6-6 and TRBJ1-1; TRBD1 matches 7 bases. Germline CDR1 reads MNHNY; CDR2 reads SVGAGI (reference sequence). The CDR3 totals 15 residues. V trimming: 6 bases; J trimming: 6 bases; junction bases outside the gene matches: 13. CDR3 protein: CASRGPWDSGSEAFF. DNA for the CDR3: TGTGCCAGCAGGGGGCCCTGGGACAGCGGTTCTGAAGCTTTCTTT.

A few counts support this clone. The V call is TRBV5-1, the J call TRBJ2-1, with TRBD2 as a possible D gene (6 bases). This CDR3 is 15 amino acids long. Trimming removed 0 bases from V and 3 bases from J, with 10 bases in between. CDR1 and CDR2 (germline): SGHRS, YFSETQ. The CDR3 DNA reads TGCGCCAGCAGCTTGGTAACCGGGGGCTACAATGAGCAGTTCTTC. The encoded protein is CASSLVTGGYNEQFF.